This is a list of T cell receptor beta chains from one sample in a study of T cell responses to AZD1222 COVID-19 vaccine. Data came from immunoSEQ multiplex PCR; TCRdb stores just in-frame clones and leaves some out. The sample consists of about 150,000 clones, 85% to 95% of them appearing once. The material was peripheral blood, obtained on day 0 of AZD1222 vaccination. Source of these receptors: an adult in good health. The CDR3 runs from the conserved cysteine through the conserved F or W. A D gene is named only where the DNA matches it firmly. Clone sizes are given selectively: once, few, many, or a class where the clone is expanded.

NA	TRBV19	TRBJ2-5	NA	CASSIMAGYQETQYF	TGTGCCAGTAGTATAATGGCGGGGTACCAAGAGACCCAGTACTTC
NA	TRBV7-9	TRBJ2-1	NA	CASSLGAYGDNEQFF	TGTGCCAGCAGCTTAGGGGCCTACGGTGACAATGAGCAGTTCTTC
NA	TRBV12-3/TRBV12-4	TRBJ1-2	NA	CASSWRRGDGYTF	TGTGCCAGCAGTTGGAGAAGGGGTGATGGCTACACCTTC
NA	TRBV19	TRBJ1-1	NA	CASSMGLRGSTEAFF	TGTGCCAGTAGTATGGGACTTCGCGGAAGCACTGAAGCTTTCTTT
NA	TRBV7-9	TRBJ1-2	NA	CASSDAGEGGYTF	TGTGCCAGCAGCGACGCCGGCGAGGGTGGCTACACCTTC
NA	TRBV7-2	TRBJ2-2	NA	CASSLSWGGAAGELFF	TGTGCCAGCAGCTTAAGCTGGGGCGGGGCCGCCGGGGAGCTGTTTTTT
NA	TRBV2	TRBJ1-1	NA	CASTPQGFRAFF	TGTGCCAGCACCCCACAGGGATTTCGGGCTTTCTTT
NA	TRBV6-5	TRBJ1-3	NA	CASPYVTGNTIYF	TGTGCCAGCCCTTACGTGACTGGAAACACCATATATTTT
NA	TRBV28	TRBJ1-6	NA	CASSLGQSRANSPLHF	TGTGCCAGCAGTCTCGGACAGTCTCGGGCTAATTCACCCCTCCACTTT
NA	TRBV3-1/TRBV3-2	TRBJ2-7	NA	CASSQDRVFQGRFSYEQYF	TGTGCCAGCAGCCAAGACCGGGTGTTTCAGGGACGATTCTCCTACGAGCAGTACTTC
NA	TRBV7-9	TRBJ2-3	NA	CASSPDGDTDTQYF	TGTGCCAGCAGCCCCGACGGAGACACAGATACGCAGTATTTT
NA	TRBV9	TRBJ2-1	NA	CASSVGYYNEQFF	TGTGCCAGCAGCGTAGGCTACTACAATGAGCAGTTCTTC
NA	TRBV5-1	TRBJ2-6	NA	CASSLRASGANVLTF	TGCGCCAGCAGCTTGAGGGCGTCTGGGGCCAACGTCCTGACTTTC
once	TRBV7-2	TRBJ2-2	NA	CASSLAVWGNTGELFF	TGTGCCAGCAGCTTAGCGGTTTGGGGGAACACCGGGGAGCTGTTTTTT
NA	TRBV2	TRBJ2-5	TRBD1	CASRTRTGRQETQYF	TGTGCCAGCAGGACACGGACAGGGCGGCAAGAGACCCAGTACTTC
NA	TRBV9	TRBJ1-3	NA	CASSVGTSSSGNTIYF	TGTGCCAGCAGCGTAGGGACATCTAGCTCTGGAAACACCATATATTTT
NA	TRBV7-8	TRBJ1-1	NA	CASSFTPQGKWTEAFF	TGTGCCAGCAGCTTTACCCCACAGGGAAAGTGGACTGAAGCTTTCTTT
NA	TRBV27	TRBJ1-3	NA	CASSSSRAGNTIYF	TGTGCCAGCAGTTCCTCCAGGGCTGGAAACACCATATATTTT
NA	TRBV12-5	TRBJ2-2	TRBD2	CASGLGLAGAGELFF	TGTGCTAGTGGTTTGGGACTAGCGGGGGCCGGGGAGCTGTTTTTT